Listed below are T cell receptor beta chains from one sample, sequenced in a study of vaccination effects on CD4 cells after COVID-19. These receptors' targets are unknown. The table came from immunoSEQ multiplex PCR; TCRdb's copy has only in-frame clones and leaves some out. The sample consists of about 24,000 clones, about three quarters of them appearing once. The material sequenced was CD4+ T cells from PBMCs cultured with SARS-CoV-2 spike peptides, taken before COVID-19 vaccination. These TCRs come from a human donor who received a COVID-19 vaccine. Both conserved end residues are part of each CDR3. A D gene is named only where the DNA matches it firmly. Rows may omit the clone size; those that give it use once, few, many or a size class.

d_gene | len | j_gene | v_gene | abundance | CDR3aa | CDR3nt
. | 13 | TRBJ1-5 | TRBV27 | . | CASSPNTNQPQHF | TGTGCCAGCAGTCCGAACACCAATCAGCCCCAGCATTTT
. | 15 | TRBJ2-7 | TRBV5-1 | . | CASSLGGVGSYEQYF | TGCGCCAGCAGCTTGGGGGGGGTGGGTTCCTACGAGCAGTACTTC
. | 14 | TRBJ2-5 | TRBV5-1 | . | CASSMTNMQETQYF | TGCGCCAGCAGCATGACGAACATGCAAGAGACCCAGTACTTC
. | 14 | TRBJ2-3 | TRBV2 | . | CASIRLESTDTQYF | TGTGCCAGCATACGGTTGGAAAGCACAGATACGCAGTATTTT
. | 12 | TRBJ2-5 | TRBV12-3/TRBV12-4 | once | CASSLSQETQYF | TGTGCCAGCAGTTTATCACAGGAGACCCAGTACTTC
TRBD2 | 14 | TRBJ2-7 | TRBV6-6 | . | CASSTGTSDPEQYF | TGTGCCAGCTCCACCGGGACTAGCGACCCCGAGCAGTACTTC
. | 15 | TRBJ2-7 | TRBV6-5 | . | CASSYGHLSSYEQYF | TGTGCCAGCAGTTATGGACACTTGAGCTCCTACGAGCAGTACTTC
. | 16 | TRBJ2-2 | TRBV4-2 | . | CASSPHYHRDTGELFF | TGTGCCAGCAGCCCCCACTACCACAGGGACACCGGGGAGCTGTTTTTT
. | 15 | TRBJ2-3 | TRBV6-6 | . | CASSYSRSSTDTQYF | TGTGCCAGCAGTTACTCCCGGAGTAGCACAGATACGCAGTATTTT
. | 15 | TRBJ2-7 | TRBV10-3 | . | CAISVTGKPPNEQYF | TGTGCCATCAGTGTAACAGGGAAACCCCCAAACGAGCAGTACTTC
TRBD2 | 20 | TRBJ2-7 | TRBV5-1 | . | CASRRGSGFDFGTTSYEQYF | TGCGCCAGCCGTAGGGGTTCGGGCTTCGACTTCGGGACTACCTCCTACGAGCAGTACTTC
TRBD2 | 14 | TRBJ2-1 | TRBV11-1 | . | CASSLGEGFNEQFF | TGTGCCAGCAGCTTAGGGGAGGGATTTAATGAGCAGTTCTTC
TRBD1 | 15 | TRBJ1-6 | TRBV10-1 | . | CASSEGTGGRSPLHF | TGCGCCAGCAGTGAGGGGACAGGGGGCAGGTCACCCCTCCACTTT
. | 14 | TRBJ2-3 | TRBV6-5 | . | CASRSTRGFDTQYF | TGTGCCAGCAGGTCGACCCGGGGGTTTGATACGCAGTATTTT
TRBD1 | 14 | TRBJ2-7 | TRBV19 | . | CASSQGQGSGEQYF | TGTGCCAGTAGTCAGGGACAGGGTTCCGGTGAGCAGTACTTC
TRBD2 | 18 | TRBJ2-7 | TRBV7-9 | . | CASSSPRSAGPHSYEQYF | TGTGCCAGCAGCTCACCGCGATCAGCGGGACCGCACTCCTACGAGCAGTACTTC
. | 12 | TRBJ2-7 | TRBV11-2 | . | CASSFQLAEQYF | TGTGCCAGCAGCTTTCAACTAGCCGAGCAGTACTTC
. | 15 | TRBJ1-6 | TRBV6-1 | . | CASSEASRGNSPLHF | TGTGCCAGCAGTGAAGCGAGTCGGGGAAATTCACCCCTCCACTTT
. | 14 | TRBJ1-1 | TRBV7-2 | . | CASSLSGTNTEAFF | TGTGCCAGCAGCTTATCAGGGACGAACACTGAAGCTTTCTTT
. | 15 | TRBJ1-1 | TRBV29-1 | . | CSVAEGLTGNTEAFF | TGCAGCGTTGCGGAAGGACTCACCGGGAACACTGAAGCTTTCTTT
. | 14 | TRBJ1-3 | TRBV25-1 | few | CASSEFNSGNTIYF | TGTGCCAGCAGTGAATTCAACTCTGGAAACACCATATATTTT
TRBD2 | 16 | TRBJ2-1 | TRBV18 | . | CASSPLAGGPANEQFF | TGTGCCAGCTCACCACTAGCGGGAGGGCCGGCGAATGAGCAGTTCTTC
. | 14 | TRBJ1-4 | TRBV5-1 | . | CASSDRDGNEKLFF | TGCGCCAGCAGCGACCGGGACGGTAATGAAAAACTGTTTTTT
. | 13 | TRBJ1-1 | TRBV6-5 | once | CASSWGHSTEAFF | TGTGCCAGCAGTTGGGGACATTCCACTGAAGCTTTCTTT
. | 14 | TRBJ1-1 | TRBV10-3 | . | CAISGKQGYTEAFF | TGTGCCATCAGTGGGAAACAGGGCTACACTGAAGCTTTCTTT
. | 14 | TRBJ2-7 | TRBV10-3 | . | CAISEGQQYDEQYF | TGTGCCATCAGTGAGGGACAGCAGTATGACGAGCAGTACTTC
TRBD2 | 13 | TRBJ2-3 | TRBV2 | once | CASSDGGADTQYF | TGTGCCAGCAGTGACGGGGGGGCAGATACGCAGTATTTT
TRBD2 | 16 | TRBJ2-5 | TRBV4-2 | once | CASSQDPSGSAETQYF | TGTGCCAGCAGCCAAGATCCTAGCGGGAGTGCGGAGACCCAGTACTTC
TRBD1 | 17 | TRBJ2-2 | TRBV5-6 | once | CASSLPGQGSDTGELFF | TGTGCCAGCAGCTTGCCGGGACAGGGATCCGACACCGGGGAGCTGTTTTTT
TRBD1 | 13 | TRBJ1-5 | TRBV12-3/TRBV12-4 | once | CASTTDRGQPQHF | TGTGCCAGCACCACCGACAGGGGCCAGCCCCAGCATTTT
. | 15 | TRBJ2-1 | TRBV5-1 | . | CASSLDGAGRNEQFF | TGCGCCAGCAGCTTGGACGGGGCTGGTAGGAATGAGCAGTTCTTC
. | 13 | TRBJ2-5 | TRBV5-1 | . | CASSPRRKETQYF | TGCGCCAGCAGCCCCCGACGGAAAGAGACCCAGTACTTC
. | 15 | TRBJ2-1 | TRBV4-1 | . | CASSQSRLGSNEQFF | TGCGCCAGCAGCCAAAGTCGTCTAGGGTCCAATGAGCAGTTCTTC
. | 11 | TRBJ2-7 | TRBV13 | . | CASSSDSEQYF | TGTGCCAGCAGTTCCGACAGCGAGCAGTACTTC
TRBD1 | 14 | TRBJ2-5 | TRBV6-1 | . | CASSDGTGKETQYF | TGTGCCAGCAGTGACGGGACAGGGAAAGAGACCCAGTACTTC
TRBD1 | 13 | TRBJ2-7 | TRBV24-1 | few | CATLGGQGGEQYF | TGTGCCACCCTCGGGGGACAGGGCGGGGAGCAGTACTTC
TRBD2 | 16 | TRBJ2-7 | TRBV4-1 | . | CASSPTGLLAGRLEYF | TGCGCCAGCAGCCCTACTGGCCTGCTAGCGGGGCGCCTGGAGTACTTC
. | 13 | TRBJ1-2 | TRBV7-8 | . | CASSSPLSYGYTF | TGTGCCAGCAGCTCCCCCCTGAGCTATGGCTACACCTTC
. | 16 | TRBJ2-3 | TRBV7-9 | . | CASSLIGRVRTDTQYF | TGTGCCAGCAGCTTAATTGGAAGGGTACGGACAGATACGCAGTATTTT
. | 16 | TRBJ2-1 | TRBV7-2 | . | CASSFMARQSYNEQFF | TGTGCCAGCAGCTTCATGGCGCGACAGTCTTACAATGAGCAGTTCTTC
. | 17 | TRBJ2-3 | TRBV10-3 | . | CAISDPNRDASTDTQYF | TGTGCCATCAGTGATCCCAACCGGGACGCAAGCACAGATACGCAGTATTTT
. | 14 | TRBJ2-5 | TRBV6-5 | . | CASSLPGGTQTQYF | TGTGCCAGCAGCCTCCCAGGGGGGACGCAGACCCAGTACTTC